A selection of T cell receptor beta chains follows, all from one sample in a study of cytomegalovirus exposure and HLA in healthy donors. Libraries were prepared by immunoSEQ multiplex PCR; TCRdb keeps only in-frame clonotypes and omits some of them. The sample includes approximately 35,000 clones, roughly 82% of them seen just once. What was sequenced was PBMCs. The receptors were sampled from a woman between 18 and 30 years old in good health and CMV-seronegative. Both conserved end residues are part of each CDR3. Each record gives: D gene, J gene, V gene, CDR3 protein, CDR3 DNA. The D gene is left open where the match is weak.

d_call: .
j_call: TRBJ1-5
v_call: TRBV19
cdr3_aa: CASSRYLLQGINQPQHF
cdr3_nt: TGTGCCAGTAGTCGGTACTTATTACAGGGAATCAATCAGCCCCAGCATTTT

d_call: .
j_call: TRBJ2-3
v_call: TRBV9
cdr3_aa: CASSVGNTQYF
cdr3_nt: TGTGCCAGCTCCGTGGGCAATACGCAGTATTTT

d_call: TRBD2
j_call: TRBJ2-2
v_call: TRBV5-6
cdr3_aa: CASSLITSGNILSGELFF
cdr3_nt: TGTGCCAGCAGCTTGATAACTAGCGGGAACATTCTGTCCGGGGAGCTGTTTTTT

d_call: .
j_call: TRBJ2-7
v_call: TRBV2
cdr3_aa: CASSVGLSQQYF
cdr3_nt: TGTGCCAGCAGTGTGGGGCTCAGCCAGCAGTACTTC

d_call: TRBD1
j_call: TRBJ2-3
v_call: TRBV6-6
cdr3_aa: CASSSPGQESLDTQYF
cdr3_nt: TGTGCCAGCAGTTCCCCAGGACAGGAAAGCTTAGATACGCAGTATTTT

d_call: TRBD1
j_call: TRBJ1-5
v_call: TRBV6-6
cdr3_aa: CASSGQGGQPQNF
cdr3_nt: TGTGCCAGCAGTGGACAGGGTGGCCAGCCCCAGAATTTT

d_call: TRBD2
j_call: TRBJ2-5
v_call: TRBV11-2
cdr3_aa: CASSRTSGGGETQYF
cdr3_nt: TGTGCCAGCAGCCGCACTAGCGGAGGCGGAGAGACCCAGTACTTC

d_call: .
j_call: TRBJ2-3
v_call: TRBV6-5
cdr3_aa: CASSPGQGITDTQYF
cdr3_nt: TGTGCCAGCAGCCCCGGTCAGGGGATTACAGATACGCAGTATTTT

d_call: .
j_call: TRBJ1-5
v_call: TRBV27
cdr3_aa: CASSFKGSNQPQHF
cdr3_nt: TGTGCCAGCAGTTTCAAGGGGAGCAATCAGCCCCAGCATTTT

d_call: .
j_call: TRBJ1-3
v_call: TRBV9
cdr3_aa: CASSNPTESSGNTIYF
cdr3_nt: TGTGCCAGCAGCAACCCTACAGAGAGCTCTGGAAACACCATATATTTT